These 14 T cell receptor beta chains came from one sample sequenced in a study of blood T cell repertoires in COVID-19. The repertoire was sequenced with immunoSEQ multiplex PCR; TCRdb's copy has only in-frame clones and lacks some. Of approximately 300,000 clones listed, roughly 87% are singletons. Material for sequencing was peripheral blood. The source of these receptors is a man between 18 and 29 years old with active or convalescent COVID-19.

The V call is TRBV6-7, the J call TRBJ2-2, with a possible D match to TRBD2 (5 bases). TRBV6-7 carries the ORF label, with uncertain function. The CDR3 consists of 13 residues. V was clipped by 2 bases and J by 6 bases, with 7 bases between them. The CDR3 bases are TGTGCCAGCAGTTACGTGCGGGCCGGGGAGCTGTTTTTT. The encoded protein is CASSYVRAGELFF.

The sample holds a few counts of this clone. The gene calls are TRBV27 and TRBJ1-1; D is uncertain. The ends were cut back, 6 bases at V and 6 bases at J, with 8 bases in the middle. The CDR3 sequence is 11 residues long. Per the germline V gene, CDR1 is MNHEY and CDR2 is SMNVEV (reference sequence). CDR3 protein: CASSSTAEAFF. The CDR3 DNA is TGTGCCAGCAGCTCTACAGCTGAAGCTTTCTTT.

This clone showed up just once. The CDR3: CASSRDSGEQETQYF. The CDR3 DNA sequence: TGCGCCAGCAGCCGGGATAGCGGGGAACAAGAGACCCAGTACTTC. The chain has TRBV4-1 and TRBJ2-5; TRBD2 matches at 8 bases. Germline assignment: CDR1 MGHRA and CDR2 YSYEKL. The CDR3 contains 15 residues. J was trimmed by 2 bases and V by 4 bases; bases with no gene match: 6.

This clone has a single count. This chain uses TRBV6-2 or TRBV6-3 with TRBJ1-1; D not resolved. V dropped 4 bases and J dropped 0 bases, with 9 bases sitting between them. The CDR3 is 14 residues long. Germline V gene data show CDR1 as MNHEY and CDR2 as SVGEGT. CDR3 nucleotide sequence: TGTGCCAGCAGTTTGACACTCATGAACACTGAAGCTTTCTTT. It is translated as CASSLTLMNTEAFF.

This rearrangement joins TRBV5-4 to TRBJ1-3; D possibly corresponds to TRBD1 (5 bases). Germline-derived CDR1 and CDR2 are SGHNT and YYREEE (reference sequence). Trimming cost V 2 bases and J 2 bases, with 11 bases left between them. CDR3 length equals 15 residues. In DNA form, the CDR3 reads TGTGCCAGCAGCTTCATCGGGACTCCTGGAAACACCATATATTTT. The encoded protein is CASSFIGTPGNTIYF.

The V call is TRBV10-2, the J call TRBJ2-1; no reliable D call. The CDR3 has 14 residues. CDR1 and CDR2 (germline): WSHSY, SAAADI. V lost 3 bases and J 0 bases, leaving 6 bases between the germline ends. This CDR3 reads CASSDIVSYNEQFF. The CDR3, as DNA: TGCGCCAGCAGTGACATAGTCTCCTACAATGAGCAGTTCTTC.

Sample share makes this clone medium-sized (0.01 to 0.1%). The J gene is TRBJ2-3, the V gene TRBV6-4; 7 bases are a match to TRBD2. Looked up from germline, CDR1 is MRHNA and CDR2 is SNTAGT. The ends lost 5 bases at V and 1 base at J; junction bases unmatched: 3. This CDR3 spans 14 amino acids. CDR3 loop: CASSPTSGTDTQYF. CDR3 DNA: TGTGCCAGCAGTCCCACTAGCGGCACAGATACGCAGTATTTT.

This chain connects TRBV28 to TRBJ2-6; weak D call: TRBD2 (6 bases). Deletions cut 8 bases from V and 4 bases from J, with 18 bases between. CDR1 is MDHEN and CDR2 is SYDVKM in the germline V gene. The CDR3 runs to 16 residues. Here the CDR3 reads CASLPEGSGGANVLTF. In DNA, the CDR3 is TGTGCCAGCCTACCGGAGGGGTCGGGAGGGGCCAACGTCCTGACTTTC.

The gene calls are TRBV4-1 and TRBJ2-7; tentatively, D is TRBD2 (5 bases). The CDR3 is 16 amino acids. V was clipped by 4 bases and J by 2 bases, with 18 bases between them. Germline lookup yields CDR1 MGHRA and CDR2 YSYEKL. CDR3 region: CASSPPVGRAPYEQYF. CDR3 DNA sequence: TGCGCCAGCAGCCCCCCAGTCGGGCGGGCGCCCTACGAGCAGTACTTC.

The chain's CDR3 is CASSQARNEQFF. The CDR3 coding sequence is TGTGCCAGCAGCCAAGCGCGTAATGAGCAGTTCTTC. J is TRBJ2-1 and V is TRBV7-2; D gene uncertain. The germline V and J ends were trimmed by 5 bases and 7 bases, with 9 bases remaining between them. The germline gives CDR1 SGHTA, CDR2 FQGNSA. This CDR3 region has 12 residues. Variable domain in full (rest from reference TRBV7-2 and TRBJ2-1): GAGVSQSPSNKVTEKGKDVELRCDPISGHTALYWYRQSLGQGLEFLIYFQGNSAPDKSGLPSDRFSAERTGGSVSTLTIQRTQQEDSAVYLCASSQARNEQFFGPGTRLTVL.

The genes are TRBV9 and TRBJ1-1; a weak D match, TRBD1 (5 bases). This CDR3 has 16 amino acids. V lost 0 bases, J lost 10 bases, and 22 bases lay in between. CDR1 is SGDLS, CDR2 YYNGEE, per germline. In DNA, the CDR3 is TGTGCCAGCAGCGTAGTAGCCTCACAGGTTGGAGGGACAGCTTTCTTT. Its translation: CASSVVASQVGGTAFF.

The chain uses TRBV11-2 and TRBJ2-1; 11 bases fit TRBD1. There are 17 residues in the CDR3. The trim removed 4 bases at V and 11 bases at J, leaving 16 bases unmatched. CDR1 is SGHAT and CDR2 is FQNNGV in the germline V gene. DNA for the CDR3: TGTGCCAGCAGCTCAAATGTGGGACAGGGGGGCCCCCTGAAGCAGTTCTTC. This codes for CASSSNVGQGGPLKQFF.

CDR3 protein: CASSVGGVSTDTQYF. The DNA of the CDR3 is TGTGCCAGCAGCGTAGGGGGGGTTAGCACAGATACGCAGTATTTT. The chain employs TRBV9 and TRBJ2-3; D perhaps matches TRBD2 (6 bases). This CDR3 has 15 amino acids. The germline V gene encodes CDR1 SGDLS and CDR2 YYNGEE. The ends were cut back, 0 bases at V and 0 bases at J, with 8 bases in the middle.

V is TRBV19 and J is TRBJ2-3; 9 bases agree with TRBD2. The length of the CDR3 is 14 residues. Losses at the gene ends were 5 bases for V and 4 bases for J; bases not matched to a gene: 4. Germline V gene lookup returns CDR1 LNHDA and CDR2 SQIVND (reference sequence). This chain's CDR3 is CASSSVAGADTQYF. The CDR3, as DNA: TGTGCCAGTAGTTCCGTAGCGGGGGCAGATACGCAGTATTTT.